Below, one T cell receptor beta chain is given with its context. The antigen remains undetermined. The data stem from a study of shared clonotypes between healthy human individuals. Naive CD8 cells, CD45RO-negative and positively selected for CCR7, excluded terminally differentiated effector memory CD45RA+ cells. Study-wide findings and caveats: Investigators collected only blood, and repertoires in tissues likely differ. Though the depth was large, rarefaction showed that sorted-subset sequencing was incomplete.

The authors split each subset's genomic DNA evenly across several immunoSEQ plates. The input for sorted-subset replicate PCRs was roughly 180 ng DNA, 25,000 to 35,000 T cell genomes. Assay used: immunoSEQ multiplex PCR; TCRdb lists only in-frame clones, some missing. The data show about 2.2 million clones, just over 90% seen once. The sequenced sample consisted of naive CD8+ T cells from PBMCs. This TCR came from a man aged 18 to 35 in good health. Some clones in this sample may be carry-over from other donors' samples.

The CDR3 loop reads CASSRGHEQYF. CDR3 sequence (DNA): TGCGCCAGCAGCCGAGGTCACGAGCAGTACTTC. This rearrangement joins TRBV4-1 to TRBJ2-7; D not certain. CDR1 is MGHRA, CDR2 YSYEKL, per germline. Trimming cost V 4 bases and J 5 bases, with 6 bases left between them. CDR3 length equals 11 residues.